These T cell receptor beta chains were read from a single sample in a study of T cell responses to AZD1222 COVID-19 vaccine. Data came from immunoSEQ multiplex PCR; TCRdb stores just in-frame clones and leaves some out. The sample has some 150,000 clones, just over 90% seen once. This specimen consisted of peripheral blood, obtained on day 0 of MenACWY control vaccination. The receptors here all came from an adult in good health. Both conserved end residues are part of each CDR3. A D gene is named only where the DNA matches it firmly. Clone size appears in some rows only: once, few, many, or a class for an expanded clone.

J gene: TRBJ2-7
D gene: TRBD2
clone size: -
V gene: TRBV4-1
CDR3 protein: CASSQGTGGSSYEQYF
CDR3 DNA: TGCGCCAGCAGCCAAGGGACGGGAGGGAGCTCCTACGAGCAGTACTTC

J gene: TRBJ2-7
D gene: TRBD2
clone size: once
V gene: TRBV11-2
CDR3 protein: CASSLSGATPYEQYF
CDR3 DNA: TGTGCCAGCAGCCTAAGCGGGGCGACGCCCTACGAGCAGTACTTC

J gene: TRBJ2-3
D gene: TRBD2
clone size: -
V gene: TRBV5-1
CDR3 protein: CASSHPYPGLAGRTDTQYF
CDR3 DNA: TGCGCCAGCAGCCACCCTTATCCGGGACTAGCGGGGAGGACAGATACGCAGTATTTT

J gene: TRBJ1-4
D gene: -
clone size: -
V gene: TRBV29-1
CDR3 protein: CSVRPMGGEKLFF
CDR3 DNA: TGCAGCGTGAGGCCAATGGGGGGTGAAAAACTGTTTTTT

J gene: TRBJ1-2
D gene: -
clone size: once
V gene: TRBV5-1
CDR3 protein: CASRPGATYGYTF
CDR3 DNA: TGCGCCAGCAGGCCGGGGGCCACCTATGGCTACACCTTC

J gene: TRBJ2-5
D gene: TRBD1
clone size: -
V gene: TRBV28
CDR3 protein: CASSSLGQGGETQYF
CDR3 DNA: TGTGCCAGCAGTTCGCTGGGACAGGGCGGAGAGACCCAGTACTTC

J gene: TRBJ1-6
D gene: -
clone size: -
V gene: TRBV28
CDR3 protein: CASSGGNLPLHF
CDR3 DNA: TGTGCCAGCAGCGGGGGAAATTTGCCCCTCCACTTT

J gene: TRBJ1-3
D gene: -
clone size: -
V gene: TRBV28
CDR3 protein: CASSPSSGNTIYF
CDR3 DNA: TGTGCCAGCAGTCCAAGCTCTGGAAACACCATATATTTT

J gene: TRBJ2-3
D gene: TRBD2
clone size: -
V gene: TRBV6-6
CDR3 protein: CASSRGLAGGPDTQYF
CDR3 DNA: TGTGCCAGCAGTAGGGGACTAGCGGGAGGGCCTGATACGCAGTATTTT

J gene: TRBJ2-2
D gene: -
clone size: few
V gene: TRBV5-1
CDR3 protein: CASSLDGLTVNTGELFF
CDR3 DNA: TGCGCCAGCAGCTTGGATGGTCTGACAGTGAACACCGGGGAGCTGTTTTTT